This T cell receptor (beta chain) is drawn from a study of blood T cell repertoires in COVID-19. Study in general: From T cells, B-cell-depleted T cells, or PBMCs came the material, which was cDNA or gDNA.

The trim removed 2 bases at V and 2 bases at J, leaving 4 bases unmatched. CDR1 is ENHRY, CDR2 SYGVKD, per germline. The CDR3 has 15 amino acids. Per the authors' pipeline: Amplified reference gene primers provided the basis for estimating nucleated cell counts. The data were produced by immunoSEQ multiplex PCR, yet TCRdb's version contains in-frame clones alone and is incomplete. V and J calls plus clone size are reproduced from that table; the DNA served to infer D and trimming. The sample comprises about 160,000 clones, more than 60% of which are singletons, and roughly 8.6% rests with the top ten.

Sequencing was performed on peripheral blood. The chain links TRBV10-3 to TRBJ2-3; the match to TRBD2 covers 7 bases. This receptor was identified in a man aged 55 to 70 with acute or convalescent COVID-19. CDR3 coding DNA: TGTGCCATCAGTGAGAGTAGCGGGCACACAGATACGCAGTATTTT. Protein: CAISESSGHTDTQYF.